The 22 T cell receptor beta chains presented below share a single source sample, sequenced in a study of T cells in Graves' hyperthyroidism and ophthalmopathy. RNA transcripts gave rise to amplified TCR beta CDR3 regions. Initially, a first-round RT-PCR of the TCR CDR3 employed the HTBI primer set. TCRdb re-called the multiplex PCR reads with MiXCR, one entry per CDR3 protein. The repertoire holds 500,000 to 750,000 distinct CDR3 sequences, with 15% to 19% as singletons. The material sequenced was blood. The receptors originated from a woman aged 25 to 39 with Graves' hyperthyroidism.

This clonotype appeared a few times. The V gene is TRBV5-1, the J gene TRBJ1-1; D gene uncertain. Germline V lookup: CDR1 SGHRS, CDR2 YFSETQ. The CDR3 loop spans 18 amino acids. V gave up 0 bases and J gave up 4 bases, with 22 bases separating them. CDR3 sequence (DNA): TGCGCCAGCAGCTTGGAGCTAGGGTCTCCACAAAGGGCCACTGAAGCTTTCTTT. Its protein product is CASSLELGSPQRATEAFF.

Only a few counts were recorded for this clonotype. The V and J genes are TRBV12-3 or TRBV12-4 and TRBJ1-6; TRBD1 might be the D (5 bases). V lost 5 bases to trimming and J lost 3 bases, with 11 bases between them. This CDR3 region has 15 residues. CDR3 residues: CASSGGLNYNSPLHF. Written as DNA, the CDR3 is TGTGCCAGCAGTGGGGGACTGAACTATAATTCACCCCTCCACTTT.

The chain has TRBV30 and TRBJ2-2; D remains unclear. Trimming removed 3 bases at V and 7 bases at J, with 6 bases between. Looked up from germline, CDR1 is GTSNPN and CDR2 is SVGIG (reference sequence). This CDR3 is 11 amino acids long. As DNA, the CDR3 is TGTGCCTGGAGGGATTTCGGGGAGCTGTTTTTT. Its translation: CAWRDFGELFF.

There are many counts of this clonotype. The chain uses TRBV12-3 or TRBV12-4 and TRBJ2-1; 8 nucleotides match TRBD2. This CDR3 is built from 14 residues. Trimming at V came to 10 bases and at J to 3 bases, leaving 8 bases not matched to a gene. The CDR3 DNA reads TGTGCCACAGACCGAGCGGGAGACTACAATGAGCAGTTCTTC. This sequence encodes CATDRAGDYNEQFF.

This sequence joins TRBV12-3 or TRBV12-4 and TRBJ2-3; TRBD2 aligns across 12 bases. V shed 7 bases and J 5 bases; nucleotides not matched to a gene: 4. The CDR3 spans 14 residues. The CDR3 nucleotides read TGTGCCAGCACCGGGACTAGCGGGTTAGATACGCAGTATTTT. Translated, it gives CASTGTSGLDTQYF.

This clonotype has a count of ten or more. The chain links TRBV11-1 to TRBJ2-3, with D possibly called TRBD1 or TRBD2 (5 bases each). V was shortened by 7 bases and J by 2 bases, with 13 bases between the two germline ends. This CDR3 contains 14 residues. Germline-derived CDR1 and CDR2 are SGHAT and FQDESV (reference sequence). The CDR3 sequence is CASNRDGPTDTQYF. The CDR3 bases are TGTGCCAGCAACCGGGACGGACCCACAGATACGCAGTATTTT.

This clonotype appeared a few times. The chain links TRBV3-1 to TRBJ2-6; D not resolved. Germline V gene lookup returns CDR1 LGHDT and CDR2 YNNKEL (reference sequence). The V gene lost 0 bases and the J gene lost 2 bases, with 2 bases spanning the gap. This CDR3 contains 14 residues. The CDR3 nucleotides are TGTGCCAGCAGCCAAGATGCTGGGGCCAACGTCCTGACTTTC. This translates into CASSQDAGANVLTF.

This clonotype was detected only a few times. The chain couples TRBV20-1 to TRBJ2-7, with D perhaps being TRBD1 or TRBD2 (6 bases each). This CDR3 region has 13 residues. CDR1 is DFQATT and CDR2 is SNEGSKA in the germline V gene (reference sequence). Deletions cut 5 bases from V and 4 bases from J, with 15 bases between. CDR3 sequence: CSAHIGGPYEQYF. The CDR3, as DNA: TGCAGTGCTCATATCGGGGGCCCTTACGAGCAGTACTTC.

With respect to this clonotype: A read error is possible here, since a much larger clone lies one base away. The CDR3 DNA is TGTGCCAGCAGCCCCCGCTCTCTAGCGACTCGAGAGACCCAGTACTTC. It translates to CASSPRSLATRETQYF. The chain combines TRBV6-1 with TRBJ2-5; perhaps TRBD2 as D (6 bases). The CDR3 length is 16 residues. CDR1 is MNHNS and CDR2 is SASEGT in the germline V gene. Trimming removed 6 bases at V and 4 bases at J, with 21 bases between.

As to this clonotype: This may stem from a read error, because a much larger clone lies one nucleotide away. Here the CDR3 reads CAWSGAAGLTGGNAIYF. The DNA of the CDR3 is TGTGCCTGGAGTGGAGCTGCAGGGCTCACTGGAGGAAACGCCATATATTTT. The chain combines TRBV30 with TRBJ1-3, with a weak D call TRBD1 (5 bases). The germline CDR1 and CDR2 sequences are GTSNPN and SVGIG (reference sequence). The CDR3 has 17 amino acids.

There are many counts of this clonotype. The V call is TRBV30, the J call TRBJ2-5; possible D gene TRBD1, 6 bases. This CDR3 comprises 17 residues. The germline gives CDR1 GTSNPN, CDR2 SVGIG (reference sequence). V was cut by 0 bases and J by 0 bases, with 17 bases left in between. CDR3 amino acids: CAWSVRRTVRYQETQYF. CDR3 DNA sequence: TGTGCCTGGAGTGTACGGCGGACAGTCCGGTACCAAGAGACCCAGTACTTC.

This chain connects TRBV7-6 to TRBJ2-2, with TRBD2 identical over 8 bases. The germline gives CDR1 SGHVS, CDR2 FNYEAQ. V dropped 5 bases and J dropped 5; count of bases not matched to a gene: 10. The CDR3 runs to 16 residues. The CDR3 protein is CASSLSAGEGTGELFF. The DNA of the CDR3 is TGTGCCAGCAGCCTTTCAGCGGGAGAGGGGACCGGGGAGCTGTTTTTT.

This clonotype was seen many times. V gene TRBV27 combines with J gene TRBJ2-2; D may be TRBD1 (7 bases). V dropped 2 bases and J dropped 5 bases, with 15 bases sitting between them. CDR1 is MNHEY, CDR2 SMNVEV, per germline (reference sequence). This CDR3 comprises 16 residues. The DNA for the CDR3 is TGTGCCAGCAGTTTAAAACAGGGGAGGACAACCGGGGAGCTGTTTTTT. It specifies CASSLKQGRTTGELFF.

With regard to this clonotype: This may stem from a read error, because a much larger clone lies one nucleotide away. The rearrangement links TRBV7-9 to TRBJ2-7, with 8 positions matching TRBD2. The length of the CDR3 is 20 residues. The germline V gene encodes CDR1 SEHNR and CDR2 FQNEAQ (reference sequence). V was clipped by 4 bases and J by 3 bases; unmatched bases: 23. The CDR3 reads CASSSQPGPAGDWAFYEQYF. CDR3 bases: TGTGCCAGCAGCTCTCAGCCGGGACCAGCGGGAGATTGGGCTTTCTACGAGCAGTACTTC.

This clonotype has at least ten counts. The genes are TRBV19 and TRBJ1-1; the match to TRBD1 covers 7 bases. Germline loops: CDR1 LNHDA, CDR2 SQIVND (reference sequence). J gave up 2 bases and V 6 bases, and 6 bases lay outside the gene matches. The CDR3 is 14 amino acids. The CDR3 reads CASSPGQANTEAFF. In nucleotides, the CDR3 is TGTGCCAGTAGCCCTGGACAGGCCAACACTGAAGCTTTCTTT.

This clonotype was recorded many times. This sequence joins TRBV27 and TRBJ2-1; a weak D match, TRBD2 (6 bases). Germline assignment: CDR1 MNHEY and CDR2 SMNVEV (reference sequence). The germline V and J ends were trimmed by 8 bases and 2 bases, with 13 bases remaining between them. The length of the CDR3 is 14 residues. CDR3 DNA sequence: TGTGCCAGCGCCCTGACGGGAGCCTACAATGAGCAGTTCTTC. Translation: CASALTGAYNEQFF.

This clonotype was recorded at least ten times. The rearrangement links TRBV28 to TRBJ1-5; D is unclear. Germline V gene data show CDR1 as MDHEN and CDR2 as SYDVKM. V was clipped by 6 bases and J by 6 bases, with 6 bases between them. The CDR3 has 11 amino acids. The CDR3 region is CASRTVQPQHF. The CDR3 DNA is TGTGCCAGCAGGACGGTTCAGCCCCAGCATTTT.

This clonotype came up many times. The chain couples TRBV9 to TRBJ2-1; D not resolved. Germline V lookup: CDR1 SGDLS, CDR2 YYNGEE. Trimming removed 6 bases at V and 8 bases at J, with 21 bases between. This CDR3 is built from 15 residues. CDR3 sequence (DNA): TGTGCCAGCACCCCATACTCGGCTAGTGGGCATGAGCAGTTCTTC. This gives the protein CASTPYSASGHEQFF.

Written as DNA, the CDR3 is TGTGCCAGCAGCTTAGCGGAAAGTGTAACCTACGAGCAGTACTTC. Its protein product is CASSLAESVTYEQYF. The J gene is TRBJ2-7, the V gene TRBV7-2; D is unresolved. This CDR3 is 15 amino acids long. Germline values: CDR1 SGHTA, CDR2 FQGNSA. V gave up 0 bases and J gave up 2 bases, with 11 bases separating them.

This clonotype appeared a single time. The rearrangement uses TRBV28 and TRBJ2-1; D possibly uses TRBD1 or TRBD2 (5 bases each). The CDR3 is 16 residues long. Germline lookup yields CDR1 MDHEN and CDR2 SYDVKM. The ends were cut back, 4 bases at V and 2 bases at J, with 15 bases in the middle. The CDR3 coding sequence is TGTGCCAGCAGTTCGATCCCCGGGGCCCCCTACAATGAGCAGTTCTTC. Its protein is CASSSIPGAPYNEQFF.

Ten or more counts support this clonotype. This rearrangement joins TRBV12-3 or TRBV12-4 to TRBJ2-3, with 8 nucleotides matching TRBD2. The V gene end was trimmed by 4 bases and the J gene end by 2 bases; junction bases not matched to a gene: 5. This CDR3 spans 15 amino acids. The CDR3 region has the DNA TGTGCCAGCAGTTCTACTAGCGGAGTCACAGATACGCAGTATTTT. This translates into CASSSTSGVTDTQYF.

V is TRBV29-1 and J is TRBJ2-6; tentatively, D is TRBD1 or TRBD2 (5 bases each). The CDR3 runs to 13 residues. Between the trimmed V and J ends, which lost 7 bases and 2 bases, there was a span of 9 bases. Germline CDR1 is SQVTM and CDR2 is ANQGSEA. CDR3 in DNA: TGCAGCGCGCAGGGAGCTGGGGCCAACGTCCTGACTTTC. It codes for CSAQGAGANVLTF.